This T cell receptor (beta chain) was recovered during a study of T cells after somatic rescue of genetic block. This clone came up once. Other nucleotide sequences in the sample specify the same CDR3. Only in-frame clones appear in the TCRdb table, and some are missing; sequencing was by immunoSEQ multiplex PCR. The sample has about 72,000 clones, roughly 90% seen once; the top ten hold around 2.8%. The CDR3 has 13 amino acids. Looked up from germline, CDR1 is GTSNPN and CDR2 is SVGIG (reference sequence). J lost 6 bases, V lost 0 bases, and 3 bases had no gene match. The chain carries TRBV30 and TRBJ2-3; TRBD1 matches at 7 bases. This sequence originates from a man aged 30-40 years. The source material was peripheral blood mononuclear cells (PBMCs). CDR3 DNA: TGTGCCTGGAGTGTGCGCAGGGGGGATACGCAGTATTTT. It yields the protein CAWSVRRGDTQYF.